This is a list of T cell receptor beta chains from one sample in a study of neurological immune-mediated disorders. TCRdb independently ran MiXCR on the 5' RACE reads; one entry per CDR3 protein. The sample gives under 85,000 distinct CDR3 sequences, about a tenth of which show up once; about 1.8% is in the top ten. The sequencing sample was made of PBMCs. The source is a middle-aged man in good health. Both conserved end residues are trimmed from each CDR3.

V: TRBV5-5; J: TRBJ1-4; length: 13; CDR3: ASSFEGRKGEKLF
V: TRBV11-2; J: TRBJ1-1; length: 13; CDR3: ASSSLRAGRTEAF
V: TRBV20-1; J: TRBJ1-2; length: 15; CDR3: SAKEPIIGGGDYGYT
V: TRBV29-1; J: TRBJ1-5; length: 16; CDR3: SVHGSTWTGNINQPQH
V: TRBV10-3; J: TRBJ2-1; length: 11; CDR3: AISPGLGGEQF
V: TRBV6-5; J: TRBJ1-5; length: 13; CDR3: ASSRDRGRNQAQH
V: TRBV7-8; J: TRBJ1-5; length: 11; CDR3: ASSWVQVGPQH
V: TRBV12-3/TRBV12-4; J: TRBJ1-1; length: 14; CDR3: ASQLGDRGLSTEAF
V: TRBV9; J: TRBJ2-1; length: 13; CDR3: ASSASGSRANEQF
V: TRBV2; J: TRBJ2-3; length: 12; CDR3: ASQTGGGTDTQY
V: TRBV4-1; J: TRBJ2-1; length: 13; CDR3: ASSQDVGTGFEQF
V: TRBV6-5; J: TRBJ1-3; length: 13; CDR3: ASSLDRVSGNTIY
V: TRBV9; J: TRBJ2-5; length: 10; CDR3: ASSVESETQY